The present entry profiles one T cell receptor (beta chain) with its context. Its antigen is currently unknown. Produced via immunoSEQ multiplex PCR; TCRdb's table is partial and in-frame only. Of around 81,000 clones listed, 84% were seen once; the top ten hold around 6.6%. The CDR3 extends over 14 amino acids. Germline V gives CDR1 MNHEY, CDR2 SVGAGI. Trimming removed 5 bases from V and 4 bases from J; junction bases left unmatched: 7. The entry originates in a study of OX40 agonist ivuxolimab in advanced cancers. Study-wide context: Partial responses were achieved by three patients: one hepatocellular carcinoma, two cutaneous melanoma. Study-level findings and limits: Partial responders at 0.1-3.0 mg/kg showed near-lowest clonal expansion.

This receptor was identified in an adult with an advanced solid tumor such as melanoma, head and neck, liver or kidney cancer. The sequencing here drew on CD4+ or CD8+ T cells sorted from blood, taken in a trial of the OX40 agonist ivuxolimab. This chain connects TRBV6-5 to TRBJ1-2, with 7 nucleotides matching TRBD1. This CDR3 reads CASSADRRGYGYTF. For the CDR3, the DNA is TGTGCCAGCAGTGCGGACAGGAGGGGCTATGGCTACACCTTC.